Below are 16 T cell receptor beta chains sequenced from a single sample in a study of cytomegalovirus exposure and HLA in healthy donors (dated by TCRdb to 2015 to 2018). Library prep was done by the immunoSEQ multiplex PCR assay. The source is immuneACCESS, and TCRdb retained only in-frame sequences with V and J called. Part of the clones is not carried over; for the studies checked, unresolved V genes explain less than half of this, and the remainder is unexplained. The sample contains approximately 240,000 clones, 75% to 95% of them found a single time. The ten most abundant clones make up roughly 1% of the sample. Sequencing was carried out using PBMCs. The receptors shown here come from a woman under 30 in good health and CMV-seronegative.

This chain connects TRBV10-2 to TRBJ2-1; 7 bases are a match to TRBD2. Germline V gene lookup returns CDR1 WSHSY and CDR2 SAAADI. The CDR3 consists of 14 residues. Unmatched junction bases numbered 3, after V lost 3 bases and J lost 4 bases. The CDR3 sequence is CASSDSSGYNEQFF. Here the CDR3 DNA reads TGCGCCAGCAGTGATTCTAGCGGATACAATGAGCAGTTCTTC.

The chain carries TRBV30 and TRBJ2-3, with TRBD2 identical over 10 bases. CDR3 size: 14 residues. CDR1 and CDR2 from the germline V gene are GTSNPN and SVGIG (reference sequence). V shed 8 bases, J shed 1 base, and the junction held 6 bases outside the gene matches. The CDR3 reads CARGAGGGTDTQYF. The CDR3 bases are TGTGCCCGGGGAGCGGGAGGGGGCACAGATACGCAGTATTTT.

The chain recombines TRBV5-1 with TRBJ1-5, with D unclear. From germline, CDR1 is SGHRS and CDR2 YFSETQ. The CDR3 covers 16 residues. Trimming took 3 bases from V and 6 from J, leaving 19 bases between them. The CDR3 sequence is CASSYRIEGMIQPQHF. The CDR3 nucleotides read TGCGCCAGCAGCTATCGAATTGAGGGAATGATTCAGCCCCAGCATTTT.

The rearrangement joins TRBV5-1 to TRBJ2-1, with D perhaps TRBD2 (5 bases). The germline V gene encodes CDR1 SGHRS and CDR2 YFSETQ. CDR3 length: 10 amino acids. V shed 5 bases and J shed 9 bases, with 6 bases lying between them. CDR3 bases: TGCGCCAGCAGTACTAGTGAGCAGTTCTTC. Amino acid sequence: CASSTSEQFF.

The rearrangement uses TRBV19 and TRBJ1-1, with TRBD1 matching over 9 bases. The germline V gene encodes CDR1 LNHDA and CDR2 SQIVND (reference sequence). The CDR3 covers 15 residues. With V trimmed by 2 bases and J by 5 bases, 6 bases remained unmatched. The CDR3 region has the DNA TGTGCCAGTAGTATATCCGACAGGGGGATTACTGAAGCTTTCTTT. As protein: CASSISDRGITEAFF. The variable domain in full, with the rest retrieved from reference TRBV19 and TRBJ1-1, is DGGITQSPKYLFRKEGQNVTLSCEQNLNHDAMYWYRQDPGQGLRLIYYSQIVNDFQKGDIAEGYSVSREKKESFPLTVTSAQKNPTAFYLCASSISDRGITEAFFGQGTRLTVV.

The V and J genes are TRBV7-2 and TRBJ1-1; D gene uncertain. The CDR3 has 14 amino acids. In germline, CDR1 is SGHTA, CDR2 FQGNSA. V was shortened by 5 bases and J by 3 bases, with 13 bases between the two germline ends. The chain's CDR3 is CASSPQLLYTEAFF. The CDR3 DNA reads TGTGCCAGCAGCCCTCAACTTTTATACACTGAAGCTTTCTTT.

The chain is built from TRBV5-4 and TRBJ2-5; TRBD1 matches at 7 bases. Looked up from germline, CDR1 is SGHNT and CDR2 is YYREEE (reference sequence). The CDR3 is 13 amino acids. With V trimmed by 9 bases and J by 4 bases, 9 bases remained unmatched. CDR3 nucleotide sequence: TGTGCCACCGGATCGACAGGGAGAGAGACCCAGTACTTC. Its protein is CATGSTGRETQYF.

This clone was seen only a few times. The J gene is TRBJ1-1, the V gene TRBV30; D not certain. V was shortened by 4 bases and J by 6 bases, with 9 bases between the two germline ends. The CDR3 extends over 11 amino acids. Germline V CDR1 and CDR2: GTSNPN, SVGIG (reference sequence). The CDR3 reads CAWNDGPEAFF. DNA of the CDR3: TGTGCCTGGAACGATGGGCCTGAAGCTTTCTTT.

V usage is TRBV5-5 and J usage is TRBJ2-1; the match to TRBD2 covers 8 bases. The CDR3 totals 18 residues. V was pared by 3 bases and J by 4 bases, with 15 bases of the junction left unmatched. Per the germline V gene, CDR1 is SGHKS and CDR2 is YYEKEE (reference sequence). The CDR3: CASSWGFSLAGIYNEQFF. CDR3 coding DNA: TGTGCCAGCAGCTGGGGATTTTCGTTAGCGGGGATTTACAATGAGCAGTTCTTC. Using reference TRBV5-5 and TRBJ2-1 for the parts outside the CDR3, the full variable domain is DAGVTQSPTHLIKTRGQQVTLRCSPISGHKSVSWYQQVLGQGPQFIFQYYEKEERGRGNFPDRFSARQFPNYSSELNVNALLLGDSALYLCASSWGFSLAGIYNEQFFGPGTRLTVL.

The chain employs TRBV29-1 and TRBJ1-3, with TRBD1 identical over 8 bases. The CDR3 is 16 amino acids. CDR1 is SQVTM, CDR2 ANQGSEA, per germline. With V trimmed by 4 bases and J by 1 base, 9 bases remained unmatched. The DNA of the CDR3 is TGCAGCGTTGTAACGGTCCGGACAGGGTCTGGAAACACCATATATTTT. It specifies CSVVTVRTGSGNTIYF.

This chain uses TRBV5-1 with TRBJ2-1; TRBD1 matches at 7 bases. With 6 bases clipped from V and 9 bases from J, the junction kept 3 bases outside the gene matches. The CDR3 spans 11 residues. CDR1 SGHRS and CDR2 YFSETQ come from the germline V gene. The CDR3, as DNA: TGCGCCAGCAAGACAGGGAGTGAGCAGTTCTTC. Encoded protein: CASKTGSEQFF.

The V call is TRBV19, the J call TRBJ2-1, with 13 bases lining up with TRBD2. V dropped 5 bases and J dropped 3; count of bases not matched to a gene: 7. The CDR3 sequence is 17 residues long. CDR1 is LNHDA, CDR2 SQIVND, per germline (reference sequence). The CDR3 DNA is TGTGCCAGTAGTCGGACTAGCGGGAGAACCTACTACAATGAGCAGTTCTTC. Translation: CASSRTSGRTYYNEQFF.

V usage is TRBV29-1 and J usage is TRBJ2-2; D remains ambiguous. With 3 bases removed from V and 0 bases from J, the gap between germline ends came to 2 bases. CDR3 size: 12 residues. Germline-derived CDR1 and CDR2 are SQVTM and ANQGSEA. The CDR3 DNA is TGCAGCGTTGACACGAACACCGGGGAGCTGTTTTTT. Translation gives CSVDTNTGELFF.

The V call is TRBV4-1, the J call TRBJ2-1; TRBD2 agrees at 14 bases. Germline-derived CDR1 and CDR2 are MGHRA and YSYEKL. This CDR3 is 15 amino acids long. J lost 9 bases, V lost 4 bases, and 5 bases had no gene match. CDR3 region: CASSLGTSGSGEQFF. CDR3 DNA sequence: TGCGCCAGCAGCCTCGGGACTAGCGGGAGTGGTGAGCAGTTCTTC.

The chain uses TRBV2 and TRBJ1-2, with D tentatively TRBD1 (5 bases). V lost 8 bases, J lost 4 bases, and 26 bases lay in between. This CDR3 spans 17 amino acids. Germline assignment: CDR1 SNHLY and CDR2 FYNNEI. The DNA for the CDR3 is TGTGCCAGCGGGAGGTCTTCAGGACTCCGCGGGGCCTATGGCTACACCTTC. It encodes CASGRSSGLRGAYGYTF.

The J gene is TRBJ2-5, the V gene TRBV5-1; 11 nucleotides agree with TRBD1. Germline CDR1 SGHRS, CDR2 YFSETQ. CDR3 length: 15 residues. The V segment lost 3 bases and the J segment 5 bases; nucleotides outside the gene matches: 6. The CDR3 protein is CASSSGQGASETQYF. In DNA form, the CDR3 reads TGCGCCAGCAGCTCCGGACAGGGGGCGAGTGAGACCCAGTACTTC.